Each of the 10 T cell receptor beta chains below was sequenced from the same sample in a study of blood T cells in healthy people across ages. Using a J-beta primer mix together with a sample-barcoded 5' primer, a second PCR was run for roughly 6 to 12 cycles. TCRdb passed the 5' RACE reads through MiXCR, listing each CDR3 protein once. The sample holds 800,000 or so distinct CDR3 sequences; 46% are singletons and the top ten take about a sixth. What was sequenced was blood. Receptors originate from a man older than 75 in good health.

A word on this clonotype: A much larger clone differs by one base, so this may be a read error. The chain uses TRBV20-1 and TRBJ2-1; TRBD2 aligns across 11 bases. This CDR3 region has 11 residues. Germline V CDR1 and CDR2: DFQATT, SNEGSKA (reference sequence). CDR3 in DNA: TGCAGTACTAGCGGGAGTGAGACCCAGTTCTTC. Its protein is CSTSGSETQFF.

Notes on this clonotype: A single base separates this from a much larger clone, so it may be a read error. The J gene is TRBJ1-2, the V gene TRBV29-1; 8 bases line up with TRBD1. CDR1 and CDR2 (germline): SQVTM, ANQGSEA. The CDR3 has 14 amino acids. CDR3 DNA: TGCAGCGCTGAAAAAGGACAGGGTTGGGTTGGCTACACCTTC. Translated: CSAEKGQGWVGYTF.

There are a few counts of this clonotype. The V gene is TRBV10-1, the J gene TRBJ1-1; 7 bases agree with TRBD1. The CDR3 spans 14 residues. J lost 1 base, V lost 6 bases, and 5 bases had no gene match. The germline V gene has CDR1 WNHNN and CDR2 SYGVQD (reference sequence). CDR3: CASRLDRSNTEAFF. The DNA for the CDR3 is TGCGCCAGCAGATTGGACAGGTCGAACACTGAAGCTTTCTTT.

The chain joins TRBV11-2 to TRBJ2-1; TRBD2 matches 9 bases. The V and J ends lost 1 base and 3 bases, in that order; junction bases with no gene match: 7. Germline CDR1 reads SGHAT; CDR2 reads FQNNGV. The CDR3 runs to 17 residues. The CDR3 loop reads CASSLVVSGGYYNEQFF. CDR3 sequence (DNA): TGTGCCAGCAGCTTAGTAGTTAGCGGGGGTTACTACAATGAGCAGTTCTTC.

With respect to this clonotype: One end of the junction varies from germline; a read error may be responsible. The rearrangement uses TRBV4-1 and TRBJ2-5; weak D call: TRBD1 (6 bases). CDR1 MGHRA and CDR2 YSYEKL come from the germline V gene. The CDR3 spans 14 residues. The CDR3 protein is CASSHQGDRNEQYF. The CDR3 nucleotides are TGCGCTAGCAGCCACCAGGGCGACAGGAATGAGCAGTACTTC.

The V and J genes are TRBV5-5 and TRBJ2-1; 10 positions agree with TRBD2. This CDR3 comprises 15 residues. After removal of 0 bases from V and 10 bases from J, the junction contained 7 bases not matched to a gene. Germline assignment: CDR1 SGHKS and CDR2 YYEKEE (reference sequence). The CDR3 reads CASSLAWTSGYEQFF. The CDR3 region has the DNA TGTGCCAGCAGCTTGGCCTGGACTAGCGGTTACGAGCAGTTCTTC.

This clonotype showed up just a few times. The chain employs TRBV7-6 and TRBJ2-7; 7 bases agree with TRBD1. The CDR3 consists of 15 residues. CDR1 is SGHVS, CDR2 FNYEAQ, per germline. The trim removed 0 bases at V and 2 bases at J, leaving 4 bases unmatched. As DNA, the CDR3 is TGTGCCAGCAGCTTAGCCGGGACAGCACCCTACGAGCAGTACTTC. Encoded protein: CASSLAGTAPYEQYF. The whole variable domain, filled in from reference TRBV7-6 and TRBJ2-7, reads GAGVSQSPRYKVTKRGQDVALRCDPISGHVSLYWYRQALGQGPEFLTYFNYEAQQDKSGLPNDRFSAERPEGSISTLTIQRTEQRDSAMYRCASSLAGTAPYEQYFGPGTRLTVT.

The CDR3 protein is CASNLAGGTDTQYF. Written as DNA, the CDR3 is TGTGCCAGCAATCTAGCGGGAGGAACAGATACGCAGTATTTT. The rearrangement uses TRBV6-1 and TRBJ2-3, with 11 bases identical to TRBD2. Germline CDR1 reads MNHNS; CDR2 reads SASEGT. V shed 7 bases and J 3 bases; nucleotides not matched to a gene: 3. The CDR3 is made up of 14 amino acids.

This clonotype was detected a few times. V and J are TRBV12-3 or TRBV12-4 and TRBJ1-2; a weak D match, TRBD1 (6 bases). This CDR3 has 14 amino acids. V lost 6 bases and J 6 bases, leaving 17 bases between the germline ends. The CDR3 loop reads CASRRVRQGNGYTF. The CDR3, as DNA: TGTGCCAGCAGGCGGGTTCGTCAGGGGAATGGCTACACCTTC.

The J gene is TRBJ2-7, the V gene TRBV20-1; 8 bases line up with TRBD1. The CDR3 loop spans 15 amino acids. The trim removed 5 bases at V and 5 bases at J, leaving 14 bases unmatched. Per the germline V gene, CDR1 is DFQATT and CDR2 is SNEGSKA (reference sequence). This CDR3 reads CSAPAWTGTPNEQYF. CDR3 nucleotide sequence: TGCAGTGCTCCTGCTTGGACAGGGACCCCCAACGAGCAGTACTTC.